The TCR beta chain under discussion was sequenced for a study of T-cell reconstitution after alpha-beta-depleted transplantation in children. Study-wide points: Approximately two months post-transplant, alpha-beta T cells reportedly originated from several hundred expanded graft clones. Counts and diversity of T cells one year after transplant came mostly from newly produced T cells. Some patients' high day-60 TCRbeta diversity was attributed to recipient cells surviving conditioning.

Germline V gene sequence: CDR1 MNHEY, CDR2 SVGAGI. With V trimmed by 2 bases and J by 2 bases, 5 bases remained unmatched. The CDR3 spans 16 residues. Unique molecular identifiers were incorporated during preparation of the TCRbeta library. TCRdb reprocessed the PCR reads via MiXCR and lists one record per CDR3 protein. The repertoire has about 16,000 distinct CDR3 sequences, roughly 7.8% of them found once; the top ten carry 36%. There are many counts of this clonotype. What it binds is not known. The sample was PBMCs, mostly from graft donor cells, taken 60 days after TCRalphabeta/CD19-depleted stem cell transplant. This clonotype was sampled from a boy in the first two years of life who had a stem cell transplant for Wiskott-Aldrich syndrome, so the T cells may come from the graft donor. The chain employs TRBV6-5 and TRBJ2-7; 11 bases map to TRBD2. CDR3 residues: CASSYQGTSGPYEQYF. The CDR3, as DNA: TGTGCCAGCAGTTACCAAGGGACTAGCGGACCCTACGAGCAGTACTTC.